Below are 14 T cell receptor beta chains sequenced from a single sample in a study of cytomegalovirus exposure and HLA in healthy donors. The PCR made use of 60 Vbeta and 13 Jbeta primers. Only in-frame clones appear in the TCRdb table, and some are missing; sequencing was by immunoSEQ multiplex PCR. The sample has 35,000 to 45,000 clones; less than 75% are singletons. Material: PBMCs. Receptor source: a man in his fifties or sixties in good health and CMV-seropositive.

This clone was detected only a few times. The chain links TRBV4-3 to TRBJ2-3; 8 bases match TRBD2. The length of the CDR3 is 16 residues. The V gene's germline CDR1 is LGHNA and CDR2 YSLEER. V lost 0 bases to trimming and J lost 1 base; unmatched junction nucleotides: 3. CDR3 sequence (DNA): TGCGCCAGCAGCCAAGACTCGCGGGAGGGCACAGATACGCAGTATTTT. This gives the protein CASSQDSREGTDTQYF.

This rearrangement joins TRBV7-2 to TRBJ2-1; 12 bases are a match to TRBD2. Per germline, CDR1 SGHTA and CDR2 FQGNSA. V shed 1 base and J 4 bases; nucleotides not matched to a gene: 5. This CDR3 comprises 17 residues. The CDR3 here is CASSLVLAGGDYNEQFF. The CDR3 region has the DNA TGTGCCAGCAGCTTAGTTCTAGCGGGAGGGGATTACAATGAGCAGTTCTTC.

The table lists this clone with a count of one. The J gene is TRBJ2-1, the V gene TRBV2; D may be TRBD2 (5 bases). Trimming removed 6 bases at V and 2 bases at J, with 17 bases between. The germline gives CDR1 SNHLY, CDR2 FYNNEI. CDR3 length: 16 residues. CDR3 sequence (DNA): TGTGCCAGCAGGGAGGCTATGGGAGCGACCTACAATGAGCAGTTCTTC. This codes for CASREAMGATYNEQFF.

CDR3 residues: CASSRTSGANNEQFF. CDR3 bases: TGTGCCAGCAGTCGTACTAGCGGAGCTAACAATGAGCAGTTCTTC. The V and J genes are TRBV2 and TRBJ2-1; 8 bases line up with TRBD2. With V trimmed by 5 bases and J by 5 bases, 8 bases remained unmatched. The CDR3 spans 15 residues. Germline V gene lookup returns CDR1 SNHLY and CDR2 FYNNEI.

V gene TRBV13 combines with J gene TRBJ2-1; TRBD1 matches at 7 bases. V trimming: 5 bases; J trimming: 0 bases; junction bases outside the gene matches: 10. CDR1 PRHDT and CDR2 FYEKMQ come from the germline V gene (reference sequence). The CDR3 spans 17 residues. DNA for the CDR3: TGTGCCAGCAGCGTACAGACAGGGCCCAGCTCCTACAATGAGCAGTTCTTC. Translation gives CASSVQTGPSSYNEQFF.

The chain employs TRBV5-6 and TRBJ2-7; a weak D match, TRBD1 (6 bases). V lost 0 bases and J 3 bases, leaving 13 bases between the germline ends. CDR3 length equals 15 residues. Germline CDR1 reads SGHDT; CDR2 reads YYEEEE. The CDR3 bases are TGTGCCAGCAGCTTGGTCCCCAGGGGCGACTACGAGCAGTACTTC. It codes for CASSLVPRGDYEQYF.

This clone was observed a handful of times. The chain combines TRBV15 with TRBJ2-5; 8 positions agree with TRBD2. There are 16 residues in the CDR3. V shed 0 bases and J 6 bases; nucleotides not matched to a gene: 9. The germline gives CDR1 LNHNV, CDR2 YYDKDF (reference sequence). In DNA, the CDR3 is TGTGCCACCAGCAGAGATCTGGGGACGGGGGGGCAGACCCAGTACTTC. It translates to CATSRDLGTGGQTQYF.

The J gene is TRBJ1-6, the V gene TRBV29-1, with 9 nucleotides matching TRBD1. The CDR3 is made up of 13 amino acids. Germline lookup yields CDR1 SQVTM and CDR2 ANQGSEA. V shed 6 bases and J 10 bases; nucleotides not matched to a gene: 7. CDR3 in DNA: TGCAGCGTCCGGGACAGGGAATACTCACCCCTCCACTTT. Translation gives CSVRDREYSPLHF.

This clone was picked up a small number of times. The CDR3 loop reads CASSREGHETQYF. The CDR3 coding sequence is TGCGCCAGCAGTCGGGAGGGCCATGAGACCCAGTACTTC. This sequence joins TRBV4-3 and TRBJ2-5; 8 nucleotides match TRBD2. Germline CDR1 and CDR2: LGHNA and YSLEER. The CDR3 sequence is 13 residues long. V lost 6 bases to trimming and J lost 5 bases; unmatched junction nucleotides: 5.

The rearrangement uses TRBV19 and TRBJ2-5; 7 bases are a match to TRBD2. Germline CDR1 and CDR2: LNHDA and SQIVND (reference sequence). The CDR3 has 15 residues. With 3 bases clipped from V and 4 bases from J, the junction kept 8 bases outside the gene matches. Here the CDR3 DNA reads TGTGCCAGTAGTATGCTCGCGGGAGTTGGAGAGACCCAGTACTTC. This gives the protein CASSMLAGVGETQYF. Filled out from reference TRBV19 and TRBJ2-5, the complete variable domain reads DGGITQSPKYLFRKEGQNVTLSCEQNLNHDAMYWYRQDPGQGLRLIYYSQIVNDFQKGDIAEGYSVSREKKESFPLTVTSAQKNPTAFYLCASSMLAGVGETQYFGPGTRLLVL.

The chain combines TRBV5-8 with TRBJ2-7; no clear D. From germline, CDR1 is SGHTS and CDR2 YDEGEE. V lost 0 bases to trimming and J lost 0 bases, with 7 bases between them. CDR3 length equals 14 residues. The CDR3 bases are TGTGCCAGCAGCTTGGAATTGGCCTCCTACGAGCAGTACTTC. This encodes CASSLELASYEQYF.

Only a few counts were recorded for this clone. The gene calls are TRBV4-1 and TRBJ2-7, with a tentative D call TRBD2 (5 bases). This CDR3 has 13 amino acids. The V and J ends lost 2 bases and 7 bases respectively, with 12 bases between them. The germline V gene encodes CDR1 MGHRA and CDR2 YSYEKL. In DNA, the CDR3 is TGCGCCAGCAGCCAACCATGGGAGAGGGAGCAGTACTTC. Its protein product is CASSQPWEREQYF.

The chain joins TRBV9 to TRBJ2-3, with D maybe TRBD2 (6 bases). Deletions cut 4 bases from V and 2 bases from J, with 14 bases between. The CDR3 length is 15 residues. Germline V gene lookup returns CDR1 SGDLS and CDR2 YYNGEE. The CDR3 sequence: CASSLSGLLTDTQYF. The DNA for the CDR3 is TGTGCCAGCAGCCTATCGGGACTCCTCACAGATACGCAGTATTTT.

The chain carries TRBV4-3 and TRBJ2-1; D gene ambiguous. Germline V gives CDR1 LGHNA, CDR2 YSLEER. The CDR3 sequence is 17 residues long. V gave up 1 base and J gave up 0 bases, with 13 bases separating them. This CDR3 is CASSQGSAIGSYNEQFF. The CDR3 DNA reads TGCGCCAGCAGCCAAGGGTCAGCGATCGGCTCCTACAATGAGCAGTTCTTC.